The clone carrying this T cell receptor beta chain is medium-sized in the sample. Its specificity is not known. Treatment specified: approximately nine-day PBMC culture with coronavirus spike peptide pools or control peptides (ViraFEST assay). The CDR3 spans 16 residues. Deletions cut 5 bases from V and 2 bases from J, with 18 bases between. CDR1 and CDR2 (germline): SGHTA, FQGNSA. This entry is derived from a study of vaccination and CD4 T cells after COVID-19. Study-wide points: Convalescent patients' vaccine-specific clones were spike mono-reactive in 304 of 307 cases.

The Oncomine TCR Beta short-read assay sequenced DNA from cultured CD4+ T cells. Genomic DNA was isolated from CD4+ T cells that had been cultured. TCRdb used MiXCR to reprocess the PCR reads, holding one entry per CDR3 protein. The table includes some 10,000 distinct CDR3 sequences, 30% to 35% detected once. The source material was CD4+ T cells from blood, cultured in vitro, sampled after SARS-CoV-2 vaccination. This rearrangement joins TRBV7-2 to TRBJ2-5; no firm D call. This clonotype was obtained from a human donor who had recovered from COVID-19. CDR3 region: CASSPTTLGWQETQYF. The DNA for the CDR3 is TGTGCCAGCAGCCCCACTACGCTGGGGTGGCAAGAGACCCAGTACTTC.